This TCR beta chain stems from a study of blood T cells in healthy people across ages (dated by TCRdb to 2014 to 2015). The study in broad terms: In model experiments, roughly one uniquely barcoded TCR beta cDNA molecule per two T cells was captured by template switching. To track age-related changes in TCR beta repertoire diversity, the study relied on deep sequencing normalized with unique cDNA molecular identifiers. Donors were grouped into four age groups: young (average approximately 15 years), middle-aged (39), aged (roughly 62) and long-lived (approximately 75). Donors of different ages were randomly distributed across sequencing lanes to avoid experimental bias. For two donors (one aged 18 to 30 and one aged 80 or older), the study analyzed two additional independent replicas of 1 million unique cDNA reads from the same blood draw.

A note on this clonotype: The antigen this receptor binds is unknown. Per-base qualities were not stored, and no clone one base away is much larger.

Systemically healthy Caucasian individuals from Russia, around 38 in total and aged roughly 6 to 95 years, were included as donors. Approximately 9.7 milliliters of peripheral blood were drawn from each donor into EDTA-treated Vacutainer tubes. Ficoll-Paque density-gradient centrifugation was used to isolate PBMCs, with at least 6.5 million obtained per sample. Trizol reagent was used to extract total RNA from the PBMCs, yielding at least 5 micrograms per sample. For every donor, flow cytometry on a PBMC aliquot measured the percentage of naive CD45RAhigh/CD27high T cells. What the study reported, not specific to this receptor: Because profiling used bulk unsorted PBMCs, naive and antigen-experienced compartments could not be compared conclusively. There was a strong correlation between observed TCR beta diversity and the percentage of naive T cells measured by flow cytometry. Observed TCR beta diversity per million T cells fell roughly linearly with age, and a significant reduction was already apparent by age about 36. Donor CMV infection status was unknown, potentially confounding age-related changes in expanded clonotypes. Estimates of total diversity based on one million sequenced T cells were considered lower bounds and underestimates. Compared with the aged group, the long-lived group had more naive CD4+ T cells, fewer expanded clones and increased TCR diversity, suggesting age selection.

A distance of 25 bases separates the germline ends of V and J, which lose 4 bases and 3 bases respectively. Its CDR3 holds 18 amino acids, cysteine through phenylalanine. This entry keeps only the CDR3 DNA: 54 bases, framed from base 1. CDR1 and CDR2 (SGHKS, YYEKEE) derive from the germline V gene (reference sequence). Library preparation employed 5' RACE. The sample was run on an Illumina HiSeq 2500. The second PCR ran for about 6 to 12 cycles and used a J-beta primer mix along with a sample-barcoded 5' primer. Each TCR beta cDNA molecule received a unique molecular identifier from a template-switch 5' adaptor carrying 12 random nucleotides. Each sample yielded at least 3 million CDR3-containing paired-end reads. First-strand cDNA synthesis was performed from all RNA using the Mint cDNA synthesis kit, with priming by a TRBC-specific oligonucleotide. All cDNA was treated with uracil-DNA glycosylase and then went through a first 18-cycle PCR with the universal primers M1SS and BC2_uni_R. As for how the authors treated the data: Each sample was normalized by randomly selecting 1 million high-quality reads, each carrying a distinct molecular identifier. Reads sharing molecular identifiers were discarded rather than binned into consensus sequences. MiTCR, run with a Q25 quality threshold and the strictest error-elimination algorithm, handled CDR3 identification, clonotype clustering and error correction. Lower-bound total TCR beta diversity was estimated with a nonparametric unseen species model using Euler transformation. The public reads were run again by TCRdb, first through fastp at Q25 and then through MiXCR, and only productive beta chains were kept. Rows merge per CDR3 protein into single entries with the most common DNA and genes. The V and J calls follow TCRdb's processing rather than the paper's. The sample profile shows hundreds of thousands of distinct CDR3 sequences; more than 40% of them were found once. The top ten clones comprise roughly 34% of the sample.

The clonotype was recovered from an older woman in good health. Sequencing was carried out using blood. This sequence uses TRBV5-5 and TRBJ2-5, and possibly TRBD2, on 5 matching bases. The bases read TGTGCCAGCAGCCCTTTGGGCGGAGGCCGTCGGATAAAAGAGACCCAGTACTTC. This is translated as CASSPLGGGRRIKETQYF.